The rows below give T cell receptor beta chains drawn from one sample of a study of T cells in Graves' hyperthyroidism and ophthalmopathy. TCRdb redid the calling of the multiplex PCR reads with MiXCR, one entry per CDR3 protein. The sample gives roughly 180,000 distinct CDR3 sequences, over 7.5% of which show up once; roughly a fifth is in the top ten. The sequenced sample consisted of blood. Source of these receptors: a woman between 18 and 29 years old with Graves' hyperthyroidism that later progressed to Graves' ophthalmopathy. Both conserved end residues are part of each CDR3. A D gene is named only where the DNA matches it firmly. Some rows mark clone size as missing; the rest say once, few, many or name a class of expanded clone.

>many|NA|TRBV30|TRBJ1-1
TGTGCCTGGAGTGTCGGATTAATGAACACTGAAGCTTTCTTT
CAWSVGLMNTEAFF
>many|NA|TRBV20-1|TRBJ1-6
TGCAGTGCTAGTGAAGGGTCCTATAATTCACCCCTCCACTTT
CSASEGSYNSPLHF
>few|TRBD2|TRBV30|TRBJ2-7
TGTGCCTGGAGTTCTAGCGGGAGAGTCGAGCAGTACTTC
CAWSSSGRVEQYF
>many|NA|TRBV25-1|TRBJ2-1
TGTGCCAGCAGTGAGAGTCCCGGTTTCTACAATGAGCAGTTCTTC
CASSESPGFYNEQFF
>few|NA|TRBV10-3|TRBJ2-7
TGTGCCATCATATACGAGCAGTACTTC
CAIIYEQYF
>few|TRBD1|TRBV19|TRBJ2-2
TGTGCCAGTACCGCAGACAGGGTATGGGACGGGGAGCTGTTTTTT
CASTADRVWDGELFF
>NA|NA|TRBV6-2/TRBV6-3|TRBJ2-1
TGTGCCAGCAGACAGGGCAATGAGCAGTTCTTC
CASRQGNEQFF
>many|TRBD1|TRBV7-8|TRBJ1-1
TGTGCCAGCAGCAGGCCTCGGGACAGGGGCAGACCGGCTTTCTTT
CASSRPRDRGRPAFF
>many|NA|TRBV12-3/TRBV12-4|TRBJ1-5
TGTGCCAGCACATGGGGGGGTAGCAATCAGCCCCAGCATTTT
CASTWGGSNQPQHF
>many|NA|TRBV28|TRBJ1-5
TGTGCCAGCAGTTTGGGGCAGGGGTATCGTCAGCCCCAGCATTTT
CASSLGQGYRQPQHF
>few|NA|TRBV11-3|TRBJ2-2
TGTGCCAGCAGCAAGGGGGAACAGGGAAACGGGGAGCTGTTTTTT
CASSKGEQGNGELFF
>many|TRBD2|TRBV7-9|TRBJ2-2
TGTGCCAGCAGCTCCGGACTAGCGGGAGCGACCGGGGAGCTGTTTTTT
CASSSGLAGATGELFF
>many|NA|TRBV11-2|TRBJ2-3
TGTGCCAGCAGCTTAGTATGGGCCACAGATACGCAGTATTTT
CASSLVWATDTQYF
>many|TRBD1|TRBV3-1|TRBJ2-5
TGTGCCAGCAGCCAAGACCCAGGGGGCATGGAGACCCAGTACTTC
CASSQDPGGMETQYF
>many|TRBD1|TRBV12-5|TRBJ1-1
TGTGCTAGTGGTTTGGTAAGGGGGACAGGCAATTTTATGAACACTGAAGCTTTCTTT
CASGLVRGTGNFMNTEAFF
>few|NA|TRBV5-6|TRBJ1-2
TGTGCCAGCAGCGGGTCACAGGGAATCTATGGCTACACCTTC
CASSGSQGIYGYTF
>many|NA|TRBV12-3/TRBV12-4|TRBJ2-5
TGTGCCAGCAGTGCAGGACAGCCTTACCAAGAGACCCAGTACTTC
CASSAGQPYQETQYF
>many|NA|TRBV6-1|TRBJ2-7
TGTGCCAGCAGTGAAGAGGTCCTCTCCTACGAGCAGTACTTC
CASSEEVLSYEQYF
>NA|TRBD1|TRBV5-6|TRBJ1-5
TGTGCCAGCAGCTTGGGGGTCGGGACAGGACGCTTAAGCAATCAGCCCCAGCATTTT
CASSLGVGTGRLSNQPQHF
>NA|TRBD1|TRBV5-1|TRBJ2-2
TGCGCCAGCAGCTTGGTCGGGACAGGGGTGCCCGGGGAGCTGTTTTTT
CASSLVGTGVPGELFF
>NA|NA|TRBV11-3|TRBJ2-2
TGTGCCAGCAGCTCTTCTTGGACAGATACCGGGGAGCTGTTTTTT
CASSSSWTDTGELFF
>many|NA|TRBV2|TRBJ2-3
TGTGCCAGCCTCTATTCAGATACGCAGTATTTT
CASLYSDTQYF
>few|TRBD1|TRBV20-1|TRBJ2-5
TGCAGTGCTAGACAGGGGGCTAGGGGAGAGACCCAGTACTTC
CSARQGARGETQYF
>many|NA|TRBV20-1|TRBJ2-3
TGCAGTGCTACCCGCGGGGCAGATACGCAGTATTTT
CSATRGADTQYF
>many|NA|TRBV6-1|TRBJ1-5
TGTGCCAGCAGTGAAGCGCCAGGGAGTGGGAATCAGCCCCAGCATTTT
CASSEAPGSGNQPQHF
>many|NA|TRBV6-1|TRBJ1-3
TGTGCCAGCAGTGAAGGGAGAAACACCATATATTTT
CASSEGRNTIYF
>many|NA|TRBV24-1|TRBJ2-1
TGTGCCACCAGTGATTTAGTCAGGGGAAACTACAATGAGCAGTTCTTC
CATSDLVRGNYNEQFF
>many|TRBD1|TRBV2|TRBJ1-2
TGTGCCAGCAGTGAATTCTTGGGACAGTATGGCTACACCTTC
CASSEFLGQYGYTF
>many|NA|TRBV29-1|TRBJ2-6
TGCAGCGGGAAGATATCTGGGGCCAACGTCCTGACTTTC
CSGKISGANVLTF
>many|TRBD1|TRBV30|TRBJ1-2
TGTGCCTGGAAGGGACAGGGGGCCGGGCCCTACACCTTC
CAWKGQGAGPYTF
>many|NA|TRBV10-3|TRBJ2-1
TGTGCCATCAGAGAGACTAGTATCAATGAGCAGTTCTTC
CAIRETSINEQFF
>many|NA|TRBV25-1|TRBJ2-7
TGTGCCCGCAAGGCCTACGAGCAGTACTTC
CARKAYEQYF
>many|TRBD1|TRBV9|TRBJ1-2
TGTGCCAGCAGCATCCCCGTTAACAGGGGGCAGATCGATGGCTACACCTTC
CASSIPVNRGQIDGYTF
>many|NA|TRBV3-1|TRBJ2-7
TGTGCCAGCAGCCAAGCTCTGAAGGTGGGCGAGCAGTACTTC
CASSQALKVGEQYF
>many|TRBD1|TRBV18|TRBJ1-5
TGTGCCAGCTCACTTTCGACAGGGAGTTTAGTCAATCAGCCCCAGCATTTT
CASSLSTGSLVNQPQHF
>NA|TRBD2|TRBV20-1|TRBJ2-3
TGCAGTGCTAGAGATCCGGAAACTAGCGGGGGGGCAGATACGCAGTATTTT
CSARDPETSGGADTQYF
>once|TRBD2|TRBV7-2|TRBJ2-5
TGTGCCAGCAGCTCCCGGACTAGCGGGTTACAAGAGACCCAGTACTTC
CASSSRTSGLQETQYF
>NA|NA|TRBV19|TRBJ1-5
TGTGCCGTTCGGAGGGCCGGAAGCAATCAGCCCCAGCATTTT
CAVRRAGSNQPQHF
>many|TRBD1|TRBV2|TRBJ1-5
TGTGCCAGCAGTAACGACAGGGGGCTTCAGCCCCAGCATTTT
CASSNDRGLQPQHF
>many|NA|TRBV3-1|TRBJ1-1
TGTGCCAGCAGCCAACAGGGGAACACTGAAGCTTTCTTT
CASSQQGNTEAFF
>many|NA|TRBV7-9|TRBJ1-2
TGTGCCAGCAGGGGCGAGGGGGTGGCGGCATATGGCTACACCTTC
CASRGEGVAAYGYTF
>few|NA|TRBV9|TRBJ2-1
TGTGCCAGCAGCGTATCCCCGACTACGGGGAATGAGCAGTTCTTC
CASSVSPTTGNEQFF
>many|TRBD1|TRBV30|TRBJ1-2
TGTGCCTGGAGTGTAGCCCGACAGGGAAAAGGGGGCTACACCTTC
CAWSVARQGKGGYTF
>many|NA|TRBV6-2/TRBV6-3|TRBJ1-1
TGTGCCAGCAGTTACCGACGGGAGAACACTGAAGCTTTCTTT
CASSYRRENTEAFF
>NA|TRBD2|TRBV3-1|TRBJ2-3
TGTGCCAGCAGCCAAGATGAGACTAGCGGGGGGCAGGATACGCAGTATTTT
CASSQDETSGGQDTQYF
>NA|TRBD1|TRBV5-8|TRBJ2-1
TGTGCCAGCAGCCCGGACAGGAGCTCCTACAATGAGCAGTTCTTC
CASSPDRSSYNEQFF